This paragraph covers one T cell receptor beta chain sequence. Its antigen specificity is not known. No qualities accompany the bases; no much larger clone lies one base away. The sample is drawn from a study of cytomegalovirus exposure and HLA in healthy donors (dated by TCRdb to about 2017). About the study as a whole: An earlier analysis of fewer than 750 of the donors reported over 250 Gb of sequence data and 117 million unique TCR beta sequences obtained from some 170 million T cells. A separate validation cohort of over a hundred different subjects was used in addition to the approximately 700-subject first cohort. Roughly 5 DR-DQ haplotypes were treated as single units for association and clustering because of strong linkage in the cohort. To predict cytomegalovirus infection status, the study combined high-throughput TCR immunosequencing, statistical association of individual TCRs with disease status, and machine learning. The study was designed to test whether signatures of past pathogen exposure could be identified by cataloging public T cell receptors. HLA typing included class I and class II loci at four-digit resolution. A later analysis re-analyzed previously published TCR beta repertoires from roughly 630 donors and added high-resolution HLA genotyping to study TCR occurrence patterns. An earlier analysis of about 620 of the donors applied high-throughput TCR beta sequencing to assess whether each TCR beta V gene segment acted as functional or pseudogenic. Among the 398 genotyped donors, approximately 76% belonged to the genetic ancestry cluster associated with self-reported Caucasian donors. A later genetic analysis used genome-wide SNP genotypes for about 60% of the roughly 700 donors, treating that subset as a discovery cohort. The study profiled the T cell repertoires of fewer than 850 subjects by immunosequencing and related them to cytomegalovirus serostatus. Every discovery cohort repertoire had been produced on one sequencing platform. Typing coverage differed by locus: A, B, C, DRB1 and DQB1 were typed in about 629-640 donors, DQA1 in 500 to 550, DPA1 in 606, and DPB1 in approximately 450. An early release that covered about 600 HLA-typed donors contained approximately 300 gigabases of sequencing data and 75 million to 100 million unique TCR sequences. The later analysis used no new phenotypic data to find candidate immune exposures, relying instead on TCR beta sequences and their occurrence across donors. Among 300 to 500 genotyped donors of the cohort, an average of roughly 230,000 unique TCR beta nucleotide sequences was sequenced per donor, of which about 19% were non-productive. Donor age, sex, ethnicity and CMV serostatus were compiled together with the repertoire data. What the research found in general, with its limitations: A later genetic analysis reported fewer N-insertions in productive TCRs among donors in an Asian-associated ancestry cluster than the roughly 670-donor mean. The 87-base-pair reads could not distinguish some IMGT-functional V segments, including TRBV6-2 and TRBV6-3, so those segments were excluded. According to a later analysis, parvovirus B19, influenza, CMV and Epstein-Barr virus appeared linked to several top co-occurrence clusters. Because HLA typing was missing for some donors at each locus, association tests included only the typed subset. The presence/absence analyses assumed that sequencing depth was roughly uniform across donors, and that assumption may not be true. According to the authors, the approach could potentially be generalized to other disease states and immunological phenotypes. In vitro tests confirmed that three of the cytomegalovirus-associated TCR beta chains recognize cytomegalovirus antigens. A later analysis found that most CMV-associated TCR beta chains appeared HLA-restricted, with HLA associations seemingly driven largely by CMV exposure. In a later analysis, TCR association rates were found to vary across HLA loci, with the most associated TCRs seen for DRB1 alleles and the fewest for HLA-C alleles. Compared with equally common non-associated chains, HLA-associated TCR beta chains in a later analysis were more clonally expanded and had lower generation probabilities. In an earlier analysis of around 500 of the donors, most TCR beta V segments appeared in productive rearrangements about 87% or about 30% of the time, broadly matching IMGT annotations. A further reported finding was that TCR beta sequences accurately predicted the HLA-A and HLA-B alleles for most subjects in the first cohort. A total of 164 TCR beta chains were listed by the study as associated with cytomegalovirus. In this cohort, only TCR beta chains were sequenced, and detectable features were limited by the absence of alpha or paired-chain data. A group of highly shared sequence variants was considered likely to be a technical artifact of the sequencing pipeline. Across donors, most TCR sequences were observed very rarely, whereas some public TCRs were present in many individuals. When HLA alleles, especially DR and DQ, strongly co-occurred, attributing TCR associations to individual alleles was difficult. At a false discovery rate of 0.05, a later analysis linked around 15,000 TCR beta sequences to specific HLA alleles. An association between a missense DCLRE1C variant and V-gene and J-gene trimming of TCR beta chains was found in a later genetic analysis and replicated in an independent cohort. Because counts were too low, about 18 rarely observed V segments, including chromosome 9 orphons, were left out of the earlier analysis of several hundred of the donors. Correlated functional status among segregating V segments might reflect linkage disequilibrium, but an unknown experimental factor could not be ruled out. Immune exposure information for the cohort was limited to CMV serostatus. In both the original and validation cohorts, the classifier was reported to diagnose cytomegalovirus status with high specificity and sensitivity.

Library generation was performed with the immunoSEQ multiplex PCR assay. For the multiplex PCR, a mixture combining 60 forward primers for TCR Vbeta segments and 13 reverse primers for TCR Jbeta segments was used. The CDR3 region of rearranged TCR beta genes was amplified from genomic DNA by a multiplex PCR assay. On the Illumina HiSeq System, the amplified TCR beta libraries were sequenced as 87-base-pair reads. The authors' analysis ran thus. A later analysis counted tens of millions of unique TCR beta chains across the approximately 700 repertoires, and around 12 million of these chains were shared by at least two donors. To remove PCR and sequencing errors, raw reads were error-corrected and collapsed into unique sequences using a nearest-neighbor algorithm that merged closely related sequences. V, D and J gene segments were assigned by aligning CDR3 sequences to IMGT reference sequences. For a sequence to be retained, at least a six-nucleotide match to both a V gene segment and a J gene segment was required. Rearrangements were called productive when the CDR3 lacked stop codons and stayed in frame with V and J; all others were non-productive. CDR3 was defined by IMGT convention, running from the second conserved V-encoded cysteine to the conserved J-encoded phenylalanine. The earlier analysis of 587 of the donors excluded any sequence lacking an unambiguous match to a single V gene segment. An earlier analysis of several hundred of the donors called V segments functional above 56.7% productive rearrangements and segregating when the between-donor standard deviation exceeded 5%. A statistical classification framework was built to diagnose cytomegalovirus status from the catalog of TCR beta chain sequences. A later analysis assigned V and J genes by comparing TCR nucleotide sequences with IMGT/GENE-DB human TR gene sequences. In a later analysis, CDR3 sequences and most-parsimonious VDJ recombination scenarios were assigned using the TCRdist pipeline. In a later analysis, each TCR beta chain was defined by its CDR3 amino acid sequence together with its V-gene family, and reads lacking a unique V-gene family were excluded. In a later analysis, a few hundred highly shared, low-generation-probability nucleotide sequences were removed to address suspected cross-contamination and a sequencing artifact. In a later analysis, a clonal expansion index was calculated for each public chain from normalized within-repertoire ranks of inferred template counts. In a later analysis, generation probabilities were computed with a VDJ recombination model fitted to out-of-frame rearrangements, and the resulting probabilities were checked against IGoR. In a later analysis, hypergeometric tests were used to score TCR-TCR, TCR-HLA and TCR-CMV co-occurrence, with a repertoire-size bias correction applied to TCR pairs. To estimate false discovery rates, a later analysis permuted the HLA or CMV assignments 20 times. In a later analysis, co-occurring TCRs were grouped using DBSCAN, and TCRdist sequence similarity was added for clustering within HLA-allele-positive subsets. Repertoires with fewer than 30,000 or more than 120,000 public chains, plus five repertoires with anomalous nucleotide sharing, were excluded from co-occurrence clustering. The table was pulled from immuneACCESS by TCRdb, which kept in-frame rearrangements only. Such tables lose some clones; where checked, under half of the loss comes from unresolved V genes, and the rest has no known cause. The DNA was the basis for D and trimming; V, J and clone size are from that table. This sample gives about 160,000 clones in total; 68% of them show up just once. Approximately 1.5% of the sample is taken by the ten largest.

The cohort was made up of around 720 healthy bone marrow donors. All cohort members were sampled while nominally healthy, although unrecorded immune exposures were likely present. The donor was CMV seronegative and belonged to the group of 352 seronegative cohort members. Every donor gave a peripheral blood sample, and the peripheral blood mononuclear cells from that sample were used for TCR beta sequencing. The Qiagen DNeasy Blood Extraction Kit was used to extract genomic DNA from the blood cell samples. The CDR3 sequence holds 13 residues, the cysteine and phenylalanine included. The sequence is cut down to CDR3 DNA, 39 bases in frame from base 1. Per the germline V gene, MGHDK is the CDR1 and SYGVNS is the CDR2. Relative to germline, V is missing 4 bases and J is missing 13 bases, with 6 bases of the junction outside any gene match.

The TCR comes from a man aged 45-65 years in good health and CMV-seronegative. The chain couples TRBV25-1 to TRBJ2-1, and TRBD2 matches 11 of the central bases. Sequenced: PBMCs. The CDR3 corresponds to CASSAPTSGEQFF. The sequence in DNA is TGTGCCAGCAGTGCCCCGACTAGCGGGGAACAGTTCTTC.